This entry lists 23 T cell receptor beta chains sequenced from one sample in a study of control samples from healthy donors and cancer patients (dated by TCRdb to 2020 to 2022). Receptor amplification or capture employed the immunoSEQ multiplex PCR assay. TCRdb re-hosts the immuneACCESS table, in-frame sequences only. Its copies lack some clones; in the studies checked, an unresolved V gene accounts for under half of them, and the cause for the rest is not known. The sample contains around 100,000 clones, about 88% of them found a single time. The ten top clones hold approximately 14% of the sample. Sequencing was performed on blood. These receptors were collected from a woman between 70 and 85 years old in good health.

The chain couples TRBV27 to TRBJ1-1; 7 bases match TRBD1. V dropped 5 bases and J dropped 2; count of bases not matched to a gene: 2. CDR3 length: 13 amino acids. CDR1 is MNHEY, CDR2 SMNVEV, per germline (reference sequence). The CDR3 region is CASSGTANTEAFF. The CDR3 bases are TGTGCCAGCAGTGGGACAGCTAACACTGAAGCTTTCTTT.

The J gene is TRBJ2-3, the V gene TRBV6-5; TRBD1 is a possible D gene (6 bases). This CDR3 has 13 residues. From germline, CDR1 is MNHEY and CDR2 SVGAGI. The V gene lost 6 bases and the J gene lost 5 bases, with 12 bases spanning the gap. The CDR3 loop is CASSSGQRDTQYF. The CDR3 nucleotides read TGTGCCAGCAGCTCCGGACAGAGAGATACGCAGTATTTT.

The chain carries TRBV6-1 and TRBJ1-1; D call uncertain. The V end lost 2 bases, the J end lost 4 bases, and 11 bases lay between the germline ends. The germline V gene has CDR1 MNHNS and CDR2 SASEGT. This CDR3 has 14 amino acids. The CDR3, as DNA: TGTGCCAGCAGTGAAAAACGGTCGGGCACTGAAGCTTTCTTT. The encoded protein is CASSEKRSGTEAFF.

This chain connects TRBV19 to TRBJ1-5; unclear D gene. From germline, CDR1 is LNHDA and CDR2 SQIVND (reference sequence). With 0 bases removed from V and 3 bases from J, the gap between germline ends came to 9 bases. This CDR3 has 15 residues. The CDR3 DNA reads TGTGCCAGTAGTATAGATCGTGCCACCAATCAGCCCCAGCATTTT. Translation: CASSIDRATNQPQHF.

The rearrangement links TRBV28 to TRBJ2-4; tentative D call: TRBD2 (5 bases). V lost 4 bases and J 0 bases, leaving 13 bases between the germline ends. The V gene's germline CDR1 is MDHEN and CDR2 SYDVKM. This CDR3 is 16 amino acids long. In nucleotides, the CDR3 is TGTGCCAGCAGTTACGACGGACTTGTAGCCAAAAACATTCAGTACTTC. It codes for CASSYDGLVAKNIQYF.

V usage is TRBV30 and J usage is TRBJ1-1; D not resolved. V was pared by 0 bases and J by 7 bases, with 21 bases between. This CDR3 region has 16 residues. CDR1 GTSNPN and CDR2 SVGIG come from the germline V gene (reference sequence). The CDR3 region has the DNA TGTGCCTGGAGTGTAAGGTTGTCCACGGGATCGGGTGAAGCTTTCTTT. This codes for CAWSVRLSTGSGEAFF.

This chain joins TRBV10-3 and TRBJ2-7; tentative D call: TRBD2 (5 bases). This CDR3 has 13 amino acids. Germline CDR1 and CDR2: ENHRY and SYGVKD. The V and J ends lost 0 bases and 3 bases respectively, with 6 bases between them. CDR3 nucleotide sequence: TGTGCCATCAGTGAGTCCGGGGTCTACGAGCAGTACTTC. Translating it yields CAISESGVYEQYF.

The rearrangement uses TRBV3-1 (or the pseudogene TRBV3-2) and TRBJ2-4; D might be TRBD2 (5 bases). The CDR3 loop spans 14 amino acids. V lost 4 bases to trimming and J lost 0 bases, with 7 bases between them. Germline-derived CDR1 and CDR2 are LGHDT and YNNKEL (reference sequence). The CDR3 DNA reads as TGTGCCAGCAGCCTCGGACTAGCCAAAAACATTCAGTACTTC. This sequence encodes CASSLGLAKNIQYF.

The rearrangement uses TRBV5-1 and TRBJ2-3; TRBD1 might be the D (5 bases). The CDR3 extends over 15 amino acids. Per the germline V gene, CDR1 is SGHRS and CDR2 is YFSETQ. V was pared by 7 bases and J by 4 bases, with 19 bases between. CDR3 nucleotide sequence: TGCGCCAGCGGATCTCAGGGAATCACGCCAGATACGCAGTATTTT. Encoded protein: CASGSQGITPDTQYF.

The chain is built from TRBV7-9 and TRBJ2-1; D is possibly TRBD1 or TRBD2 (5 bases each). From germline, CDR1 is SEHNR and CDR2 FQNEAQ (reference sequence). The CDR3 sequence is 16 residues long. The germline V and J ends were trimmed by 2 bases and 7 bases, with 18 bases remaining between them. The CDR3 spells CASSLPGPVDSNEQFF. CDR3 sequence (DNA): TGTGCCAGCAGCTTACCGGGACCGGTGGACTCTAATGAGCAGTTCTTC.

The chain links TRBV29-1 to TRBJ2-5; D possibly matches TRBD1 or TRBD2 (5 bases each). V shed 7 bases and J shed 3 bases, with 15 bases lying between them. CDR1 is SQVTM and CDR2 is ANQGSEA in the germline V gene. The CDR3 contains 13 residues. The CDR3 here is CSALRGEKETQYF. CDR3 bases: TGCAGCGCATTAAGAGGGGAGAAAGAGACCCAGTACTTC.

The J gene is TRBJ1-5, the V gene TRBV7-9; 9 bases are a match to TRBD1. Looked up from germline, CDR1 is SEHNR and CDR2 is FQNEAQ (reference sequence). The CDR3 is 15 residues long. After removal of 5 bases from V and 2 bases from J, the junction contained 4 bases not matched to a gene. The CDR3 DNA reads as TGTGCCAGCAGCCGGACAGGGGACGGCAATCAGCCCCAGCATTTT. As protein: CASSRTGDGNQPQHF.

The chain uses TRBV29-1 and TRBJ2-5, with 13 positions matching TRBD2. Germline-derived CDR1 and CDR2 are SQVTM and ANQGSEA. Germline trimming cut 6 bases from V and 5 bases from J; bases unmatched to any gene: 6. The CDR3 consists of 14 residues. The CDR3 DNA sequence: TGCAGCGTCGCCGGGACTAGCGGGGTGGAGACCCAGTACTTC. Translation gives CSVAGTSGVETQYF.

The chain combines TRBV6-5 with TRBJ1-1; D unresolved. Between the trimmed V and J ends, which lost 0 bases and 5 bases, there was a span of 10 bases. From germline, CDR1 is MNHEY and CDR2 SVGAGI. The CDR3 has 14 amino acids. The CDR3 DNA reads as TGTGCCAGCAGTTACTCGGAAGGGTTGACTGAAGCTTTCTTT. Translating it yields CASSYSEGLTEAFF.

The CDR3 loop is CAWSVPGPAFYGYTF. The CDR3 DNA is TGTGCCTGGAGTGTACCGGGACCAGCTTTCTATGGCTACACCTTC. The chain recombines TRBV30 with TRBJ1-2, with D maybe TRBD1 (5 bases). Germline-derived CDR1 and CDR2 are GTSNPN and SVGIG (reference sequence). The CDR3 totals 15 residues. Trimming removed 0 bases from V and 4 bases from J, with 15 bases in between.

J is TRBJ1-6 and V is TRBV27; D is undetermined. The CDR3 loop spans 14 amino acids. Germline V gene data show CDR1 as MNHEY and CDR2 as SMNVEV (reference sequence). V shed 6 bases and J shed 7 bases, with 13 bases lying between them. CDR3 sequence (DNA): TGTGCCAGCAGCATGCCGGGTAGCAATTCACCCCTCCACTTT. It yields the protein CASSMPGSNSPLHF.

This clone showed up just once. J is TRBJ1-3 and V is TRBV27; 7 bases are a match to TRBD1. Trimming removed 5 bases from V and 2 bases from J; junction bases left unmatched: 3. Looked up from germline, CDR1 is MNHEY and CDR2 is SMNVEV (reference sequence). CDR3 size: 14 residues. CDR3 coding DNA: TGTGCCAGCAGTAACAGGGGCGCTGGAAACACCATATATTTT. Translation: CASSNRGAGNTIYF.

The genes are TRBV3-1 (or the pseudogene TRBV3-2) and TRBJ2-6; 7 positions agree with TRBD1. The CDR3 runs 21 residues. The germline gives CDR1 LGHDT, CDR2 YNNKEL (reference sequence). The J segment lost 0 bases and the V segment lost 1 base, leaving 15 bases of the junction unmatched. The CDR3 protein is CASSQGIFSGGVGSGANVLTF. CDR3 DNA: TGTGCCAGCAGCCAAGGTATTTTCTCAGGGGGAGTTGGCTCTGGGGCCAACGTCCTGACTTTC.

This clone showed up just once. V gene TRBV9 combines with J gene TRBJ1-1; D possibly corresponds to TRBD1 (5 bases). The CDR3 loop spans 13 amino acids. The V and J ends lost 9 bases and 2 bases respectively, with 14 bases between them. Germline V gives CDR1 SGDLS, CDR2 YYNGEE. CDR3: CATGDGGNTEAFF. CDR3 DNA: TGTGCCACCGGGGACGGGGGAAACACTGAAGCTTTCTTT. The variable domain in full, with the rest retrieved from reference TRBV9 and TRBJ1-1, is DSGVTQTPKHLITATGQRVTLRCSPRSGDLSVYWYQQSLDQGLQFLIQYYNGEERAKGNILERFSAQQFPDLHSELNLSSLELGDSALYFCATGDGGNTEAFFGQGTRLTVV.

CDR3 residues: CASTTGLARADTQYF. The CDR3 nucleotides are TGTGCCAGCACCACAGGGCTGGCACGCGCAGATACGCAGTATTTT. The genes are TRBV6-5 and TRBJ2-3; D is possibly TRBD1 (6 bases). The V end lost 7 bases, the J end lost 4 bases, and 18 bases lay between the germline ends. The CDR3 covers 15 residues. CDR1 is MNHEY, CDR2 SVGAGI, per germline.

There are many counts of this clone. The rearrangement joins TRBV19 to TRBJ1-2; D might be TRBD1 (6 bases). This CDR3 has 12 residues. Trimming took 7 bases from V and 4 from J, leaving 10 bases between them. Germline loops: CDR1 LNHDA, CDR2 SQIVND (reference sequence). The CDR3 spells CASKDSLYGYTF. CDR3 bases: TGTGCCAGTAAGGACAGCCTCTATGGCTACACCTTC.

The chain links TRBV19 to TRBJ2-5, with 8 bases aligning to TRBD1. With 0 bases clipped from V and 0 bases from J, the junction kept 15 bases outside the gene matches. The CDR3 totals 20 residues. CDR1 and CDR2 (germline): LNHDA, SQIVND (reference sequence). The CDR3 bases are TGTGCCAGTAGTATAGATGGTCACAGGGGGTCTTCCTGGGACCAAGAGACCCAGTACTTC. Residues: CASSIDGHRGSSWDQETQYF.

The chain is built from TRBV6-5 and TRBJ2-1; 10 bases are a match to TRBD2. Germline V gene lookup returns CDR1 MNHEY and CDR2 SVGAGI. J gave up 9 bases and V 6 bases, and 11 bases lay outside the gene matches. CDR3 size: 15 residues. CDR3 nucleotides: TGTGCCAGCAGACCTCCGGGACTAGCGATGTCTGAGCAGTTCTTC. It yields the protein CASRPPGLAMSEQFF.